Below, 15 T cell receptor beta chains from the same sample are listed, as sequenced in a study of cytomegalovirus exposure and HLA in healthy donors. It was with 60 Vbeta and 13 Jbeta primers that the PCR ran. The table came from immunoSEQ multiplex PCR; TCRdb's copy has only in-frame clones and leaves some out. The sample lists some 190,000 clones; about 85% were seen once. Sequencing was carried out using PBMCs. The origin of the receptors is a boy between 2 and 10 years old in good health and CMV-seronegative.

V gene TRBV27 combines with J gene TRBJ1-5; D uncertain. The CDR3 runs to 16 residues. Germline CDR1 is MNHEY and CDR2 is SMNVEV (reference sequence). V lost 5 bases, J lost 0 bases, and 14 bases lay in between. Written as DNA, the CDR3 is TGTGCCAGCAGTCGGAGGGCGGTCTATAGCAATCAGCCCCAGCATTTT. Residues: CASSRRAVYSNQPQHF.

The chain employs TRBV9 and TRBJ2-5; 12 nucleotides line up with TRBD2. V dropped 3 bases and J dropped 4; count of bases not matched to a gene: 4. CDR1 is SGDLS, CDR2 YYNGEE, per germline. The CDR3 covers 15 residues. As DNA, the CDR3 is TGTGCCAGCAGCGCTAGCGGGGGGGCCAGAGAGACCCAGTACTTC. It yields the protein CASSASGGARETQYF.

The rearrangement links TRBV15 to TRBJ2-1; TRBD2 aligns across 7 bases. The V and J ends lost 3 bases and 7 bases, in that order; junction bases with no gene match: 6. The CDR3 spans 14 residues. Germline CDR1 and CDR2: LNHNV and YYDKDF (reference sequence). CDR3 bases: TGTGCCACCAGCAGGTCGGGAGGATGGAATGAGCAGTTCTTC. Its translation: CATSRSGGWNEQFF.

The chain links TRBV11-2 to TRBJ1-2, with D hard to call. V was trimmed by 0 bases and J by 8 bases, leaving 16 bases between them. CDR3 length: 15 amino acids. Germline assignment: CDR1 SGHAT and CDR2 FQNNGV. The DNA for the CDR3 is TGTGCCAGCAGCTTAGAGGTTGCGGGGTTGGGAGGCTACACCTTC. This gives the protein CASSLEVAGLGGYTF.

The chain is built from TRBV11-1 and TRBJ2-1; 13 bases fit TRBD2. Germline CDR1 SGHAT, CDR2 FQDESV (reference sequence). V gave up 5 bases and J gave up 6 bases; unmatched junction bases: 4. This CDR3 is 15 amino acids long. The DNA of the CDR3 is TGTGCCAGCAGCCGAGGGACTAGCGGGATCAATGAGCAGTTCTTC. Translating it yields CASSRGTSGINEQFF.

V usage is TRBV6-5 and J usage is TRBJ1-1; maybe TRBD1 (5 bases). From germline, CDR1 is MNHEY and CDR2 SVGAGI. This CDR3 has 16 amino acids. V lost 0 bases and J 4 bases, leaving 15 bases between the germline ends. CDR3 sequence: CASSYSGGIGGTEAFF. For the CDR3, the DNA is TGTGCCAGCAGTTACTCGGGAGGGATTGGGGGCACTGAAGCTTTCTTT.

The chain is built from TRBV28 and TRBJ1-2, with TRBD1 as a possible D gene (6 bases). The germline V gene has CDR1 MDHEN and CDR2 SYDVKM. The CDR3 covers 15 residues. Deletions cut 8 bases from V and 7 bases from J, with 23 bases between. The chain's CDR3 is CASVSRPQGVAGYTF. The DNA for the CDR3 is TGTGCCAGCGTATCACGCCCACAGGGAGTGGCTGGCTACACCTTC.

Turning to this clone: Other DNA variants within this sample encode the same CDR3. CDR3 protein: CASRRTGVYEQYF. CDR3 nucleotides: TGTGCCAGCCGGAGGACAGGGGTTTACGAGCAGTACTTC. The chain combines TRBV11-2 with TRBJ2-7; 9 bases agree with TRBD1. The CDR3 runs 13 residues. Per germline, CDR1 SGHAT and CDR2 FQNNGV. Trimming at V came to 8 bases and at J to 4 bases, leaving 6 bases not matched to a gene.

This clone was counted a single time. The rearrangement joins TRBV4-1 to TRBJ1-5; no reliable D call. The CDR3 has 14 residues. V was shortened by 4 bases and J by 3 bases, with 10 bases between the two germline ends. Germline-derived CDR1 and CDR2 are MGHRA and YSYEKL. The CDR3 nucleotides are TGCGCCAGCAGCCTTTTTAACAACAATCAGCCCCAGCATTTT. Translated: CASSLFNNNQPQHF.

V usage is TRBV2 and J usage is TRBJ1-5, with D maybe TRBD1 (6 bases). The CDR3 runs to 14 residues. The germline V and J ends were trimmed by 7 bases and 3 bases, with 13 bases remaining between them. From germline, CDR1 is SNHLY and CDR2 FYNNEI. The CDR3 nucleotides read TGTGCCAGCAAGGACAGCGTGTCCAATCAGCCCCAGCATTTT. Translated: CASKDSVSNQPQHF. Combining the CDR3 with reference TRBV2 and TRBJ1-5 gives the whole variable domain EPEVTQTPSHQVTQMGQEVILRCVPISNHLYFYWYRQILGQKVEFLVSFYNNEISEKSEIFDDQFSVERPDGSNFTLKIRSTKLEDSAMYFCASKDSVSNQPQHFGDGTRLSIL.

For the CDR3, the DNA is TGCGCCAGCAGCCAAGATGGGCGCGAGCAGTACTTC. Translated, it gives CASSQDGREQYF. This chain connects TRBV4-1 to TRBJ2-7; D gene uncertain. Trimming left V 0 bases short and J 6 bases short, with 6 bases between. CDR1 and CDR2 (germline): MGHRA, YSYEKL. CDR3 length: 12 amino acids.

V is TRBV28 and J is TRBJ2-1, with D hard to call. Germline values: CDR1 MDHEN, CDR2 SYDVKM. This CDR3 contains 13 residues. The CDR3 sequence: CASHAVSYNEQFF. In DNA form, the CDR3 reads TGTGCTTCTCATGCAGTTTCCTACAATGAGCAGTTCTTC.

V and J are TRBV4-1 and TRBJ2-5; a possible D gene is TRBD1 (5 bases). Germline V CDR1 and CDR2: MGHRA, YSYEKL. V was cut by 7 bases and J by 7 bases, with 22 bases left in between. This CDR3 is 15 amino acids long. The CDR3: CASKGAGLGKGTQYF. The CDR3 DNA follows: TGCGCCAGCAAAGGGGCAGGGTTGGGGAAAGGGACCCAGTACTTC.

This clone is a singleton in its sample. The genes are TRBV6-1 and TRBJ1-5; D ambiguous. With 2 bases removed from V and 8 bases from J, the gap between germline ends came to 4 bases. Germline CDR1 MNHNS, CDR2 SASEGT. The CDR3 extends over 11 amino acids. The CDR3 DNA reads TGTGCCAGCAGTGAAATAAAGCCCCAGCATTTT. Its translation is CASSEIKPQHF.

The gene calls are TRBV7-2 and TRBJ2-1; 8 bases are a match to TRBD2. This CDR3 has 15 residues. CDR1 is SGHTA and CDR2 is FQGNSA in the germline V gene. The junction had 3 bases not matched to a gene; V was cut back by 2 bases and J by 3 bases. CDR3 DNA: TGTGCCAGCAGCTTAAGCGGGAGAGGCTACAATGAGCAGTTCTTC. Its translation is CASSLSGRGYNEQFF. The complete variable domain, with remaining parts taken from reference TRBV7-2 and TRBJ2-1, reads GAGVSQSPSNKVTEKGKDVELRCDPISGHTALYWYRQSLGQGLEFLIYFQGNSAPDKSGLPSDRFSAERTGGSVSTLTIQRTQQEDSAVYLCASSLSGRGYNEQFFGPGTRLTVL.